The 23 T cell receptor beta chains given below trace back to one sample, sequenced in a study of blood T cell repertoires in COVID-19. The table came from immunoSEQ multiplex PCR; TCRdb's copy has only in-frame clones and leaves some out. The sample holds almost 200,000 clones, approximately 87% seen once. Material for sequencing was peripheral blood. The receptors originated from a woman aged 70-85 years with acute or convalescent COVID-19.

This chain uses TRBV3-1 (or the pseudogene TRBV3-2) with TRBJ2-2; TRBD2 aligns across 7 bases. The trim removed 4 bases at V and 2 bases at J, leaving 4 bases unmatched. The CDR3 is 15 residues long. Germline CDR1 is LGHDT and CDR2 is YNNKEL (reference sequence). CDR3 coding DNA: TGTGCCAGCAGCCGTGGACTAGTAAACACCGGGGAGCTGTTTTTT. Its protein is CASSRGLVNTGELFF.

CDR3 sequence reads: CASSILGGQGIHSNQPQHF. The CDR3 nucleotides read TGTGCCAGTAGTATCCTGGGAGGACAGGGGATTCATAGCAATCAGCCCCAGCATTTT. The V and J genes are TRBV19 and TRBJ1-5; TRBD1 agrees at 9 bases. Germline lookup yields CDR1 LNHDA and CDR2 SQIVND (reference sequence). This CDR3 is 19 amino acids long. V was clipped by 3 bases and J by 0 bases; unmatched bases: 12.

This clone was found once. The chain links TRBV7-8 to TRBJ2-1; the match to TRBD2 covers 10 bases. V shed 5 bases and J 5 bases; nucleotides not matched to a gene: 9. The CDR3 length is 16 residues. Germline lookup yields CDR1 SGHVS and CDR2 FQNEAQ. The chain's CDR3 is CASSTIAGLAHNEQFF. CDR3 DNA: TGTGCCAGCAGCACTATAGCGGGACTAGCGCACAATGAGCAGTTCTTC.

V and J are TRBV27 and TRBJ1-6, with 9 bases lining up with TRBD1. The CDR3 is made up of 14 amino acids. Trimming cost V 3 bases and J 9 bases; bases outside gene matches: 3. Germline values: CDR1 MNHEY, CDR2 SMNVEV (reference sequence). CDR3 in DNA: TGTGCCAGCAGTTTCCGGGACAGGGTTTCACCCCTCCACTTT. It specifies CASSFRDRVSPLHF.

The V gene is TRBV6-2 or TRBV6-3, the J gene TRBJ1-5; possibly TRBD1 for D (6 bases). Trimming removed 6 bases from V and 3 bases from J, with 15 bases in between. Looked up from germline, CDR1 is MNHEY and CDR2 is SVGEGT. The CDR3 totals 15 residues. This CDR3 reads CASSLTRTDNQPQHF. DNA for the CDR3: TGTGCCAGCAGCCTAACTCGGACAGACAATCAGCCCCAGCATTTT.

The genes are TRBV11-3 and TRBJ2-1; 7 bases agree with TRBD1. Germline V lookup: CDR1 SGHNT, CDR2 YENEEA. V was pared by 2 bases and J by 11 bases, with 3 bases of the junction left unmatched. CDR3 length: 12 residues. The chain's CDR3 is CASSLPQGKQFF. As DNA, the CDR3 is TGTGCCAGCAGCTTACCACAGGGGAAGCAGTTCTTC.

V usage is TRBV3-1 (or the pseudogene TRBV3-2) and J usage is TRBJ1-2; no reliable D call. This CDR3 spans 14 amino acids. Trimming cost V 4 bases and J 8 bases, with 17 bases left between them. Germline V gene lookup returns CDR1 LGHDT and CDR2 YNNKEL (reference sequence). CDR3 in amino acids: CASSPPGAQGGYTF. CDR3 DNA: TGTGCCAGCAGCCCCCCGGGAGCCCAAGGGGGCTACACCTTC.

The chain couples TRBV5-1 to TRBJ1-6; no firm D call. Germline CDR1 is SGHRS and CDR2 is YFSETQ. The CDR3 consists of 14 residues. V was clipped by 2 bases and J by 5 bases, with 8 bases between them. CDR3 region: CASSLGRDNSPLHF. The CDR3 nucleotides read TGCGCCAGCAGCTTAGGGCGGGATAATTCACCCCTCCACTTT.

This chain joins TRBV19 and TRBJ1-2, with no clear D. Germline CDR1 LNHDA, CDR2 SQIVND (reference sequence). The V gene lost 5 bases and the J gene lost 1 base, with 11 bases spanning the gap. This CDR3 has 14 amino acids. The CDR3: CASSATQYNYGYTF. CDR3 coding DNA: TGTGCCAGTAGTGCCACACAGTATAACTATGGCTACACCTTC. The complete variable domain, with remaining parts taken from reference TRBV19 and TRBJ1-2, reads DGGITQSPKYLFRKEGQNVTLSCEQNLNHDAMYWYRQDPGQGLRLIYYSQIVNDFQKGDIAEGYSVSREKKESFPLTVTSAQKNPTAFYLCASSATQYNYGYTFGSGTRLTVV.

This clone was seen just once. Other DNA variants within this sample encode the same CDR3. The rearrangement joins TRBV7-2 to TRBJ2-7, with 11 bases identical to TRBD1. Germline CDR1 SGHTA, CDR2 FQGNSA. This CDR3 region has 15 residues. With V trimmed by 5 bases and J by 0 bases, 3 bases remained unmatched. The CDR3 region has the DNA TGTGCCAGCAGCCTAGGGACAGGGGGCTCCTACGAGCAGTACTTC. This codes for CASSLGTGGSYEQYF.

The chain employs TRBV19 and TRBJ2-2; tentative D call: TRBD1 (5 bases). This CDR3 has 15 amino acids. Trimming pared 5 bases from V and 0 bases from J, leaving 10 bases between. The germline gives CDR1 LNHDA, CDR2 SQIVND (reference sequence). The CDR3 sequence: CASSPRAANTGELFF. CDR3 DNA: TGTGCCAGTAGTCCCAGGGCGGCGAACACCGGGGAGCTGTTTTTT.

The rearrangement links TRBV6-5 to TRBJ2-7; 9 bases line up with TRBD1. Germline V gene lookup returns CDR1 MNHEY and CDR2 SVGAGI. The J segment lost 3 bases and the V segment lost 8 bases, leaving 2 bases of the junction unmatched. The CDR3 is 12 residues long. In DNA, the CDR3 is TGTGCCAGCCGGGACAGGGTCTACGAGCAGTACTTC. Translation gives CASRDRVYEQYF.

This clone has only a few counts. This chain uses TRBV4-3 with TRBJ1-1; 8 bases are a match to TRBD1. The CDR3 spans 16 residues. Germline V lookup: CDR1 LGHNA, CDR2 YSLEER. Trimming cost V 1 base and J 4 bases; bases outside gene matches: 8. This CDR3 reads CASSQGLTGGSTEAFF. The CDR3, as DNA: TGCGCCAGCAGCCAAGGCCTAACAGGGGGGAGCACTGAAGCTTTCTTT.

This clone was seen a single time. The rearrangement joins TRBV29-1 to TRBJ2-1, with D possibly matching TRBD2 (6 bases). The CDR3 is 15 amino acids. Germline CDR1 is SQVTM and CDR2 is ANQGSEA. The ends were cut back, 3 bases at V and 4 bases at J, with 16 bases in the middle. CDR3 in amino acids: CSVDKGAGVYNEQFF. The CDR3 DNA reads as TGCAGCGTTGATAAAGGAGCGGGTGTGTACAATGAGCAGTTCTTC.

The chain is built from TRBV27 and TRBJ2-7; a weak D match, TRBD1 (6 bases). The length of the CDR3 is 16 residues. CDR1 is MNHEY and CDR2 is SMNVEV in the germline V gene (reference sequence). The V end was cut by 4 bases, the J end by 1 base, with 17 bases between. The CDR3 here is CASSSYYTGKSYEQYF. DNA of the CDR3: TGTGCCAGCAGTTCCTACTATACAGGGAAATCCTACGAGCAGTACTTC.

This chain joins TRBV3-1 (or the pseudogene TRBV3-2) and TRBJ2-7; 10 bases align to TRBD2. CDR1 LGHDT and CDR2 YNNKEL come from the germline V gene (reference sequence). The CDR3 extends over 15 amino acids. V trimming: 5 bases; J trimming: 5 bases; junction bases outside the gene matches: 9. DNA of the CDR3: TGTGCCAGCAGCTCCTGGAGCGGGGGGGTGAACGAGCAGTACTTC. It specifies CASSSWSGGVNEQYF.

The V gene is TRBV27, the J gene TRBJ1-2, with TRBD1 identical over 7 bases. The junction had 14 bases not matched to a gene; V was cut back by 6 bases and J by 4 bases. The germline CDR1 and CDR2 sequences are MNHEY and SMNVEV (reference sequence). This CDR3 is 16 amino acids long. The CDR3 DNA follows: TGTGCCAGCAGCTACACCTACAGGGGCGCCGGCTATGGCTACACCTTC. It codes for CASSYTYRGAGYGYTF.

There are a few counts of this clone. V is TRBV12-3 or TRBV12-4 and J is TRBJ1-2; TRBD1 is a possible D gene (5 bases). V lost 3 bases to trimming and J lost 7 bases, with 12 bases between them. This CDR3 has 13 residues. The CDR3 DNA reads TGTGCCAGCAGTTTTCAGGGAACGGCTGGCTACACCTTC. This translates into CASSFQGTAGYTF.

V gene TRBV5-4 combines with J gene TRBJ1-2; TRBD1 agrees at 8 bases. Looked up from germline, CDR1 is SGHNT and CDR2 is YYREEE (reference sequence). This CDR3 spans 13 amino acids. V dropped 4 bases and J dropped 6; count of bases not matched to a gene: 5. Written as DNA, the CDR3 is TGTGCCAGCAGCCCACAGGGGGAGGATGGCTACACCTTC. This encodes CASSPQGEDGYTF.

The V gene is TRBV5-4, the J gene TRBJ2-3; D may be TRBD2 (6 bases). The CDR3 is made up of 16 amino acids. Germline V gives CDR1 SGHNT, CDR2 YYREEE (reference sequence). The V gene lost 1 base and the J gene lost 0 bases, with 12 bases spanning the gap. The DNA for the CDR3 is TGTGCCAGCAGCTTGATTGGGAGGACTAGCACAGATACGCAGTATTTT. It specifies CASSLIGRTSTDTQYF.

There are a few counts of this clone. The CDR3 DNA follows: TGCGCCAGCAGCAGTGGACAGGGGGTTTTCACAGATACGCAGTATTTT. Translated, it gives CASSSGQGVFTDTQYF. This chain links TRBV5-1 with TRBJ2-3; TRBD1 aligns across 10 bases. The CDR3 is made up of 16 amino acids. V lost 4 bases and J lost 2; bases outside the gene matches: 7. CDR1 is SGHRS, CDR2 YFSETQ, per germline.

Written as DNA, the CDR3 is TGTGCCAGCACCCCGCCGGGACAGCAAGAGACCCAGTACTTC. Protein sequence: CASTPPGQQETQYF. The rearrangement joins TRBV6-5 to TRBJ2-5; TRBD1 matches 7 bases. CDR1 is MNHEY and CDR2 is SVGAGI in the germline V gene. There are 14 residues in the CDR3. Trimming removed 7 bases from V and 2 bases from J; junction bases left unmatched: 7.

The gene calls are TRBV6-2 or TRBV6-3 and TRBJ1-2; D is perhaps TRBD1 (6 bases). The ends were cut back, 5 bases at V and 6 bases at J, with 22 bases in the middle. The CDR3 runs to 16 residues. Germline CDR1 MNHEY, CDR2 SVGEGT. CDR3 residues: CASSRPEYRVFDGYTF. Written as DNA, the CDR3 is TGTGCCAGCAGTCGCCCTGAGTACAGGGTTTTCGATGGCTACACCTTC.